These 18 T cell receptor beta chains originate from one sample sequenced in a study of blood T cell repertoires in COVID-19. TCRdb keeps only in-frame clones here, not all; method: immunoSEQ multiplex PCR. The sample contains around 280,000 clones, about 82% of which appear only once. The sequencing input was peripheral blood. The receptors shown here come from a woman aged 45-59 years with active or convalescent COVID-19.

The rearrangement links TRBV7-2 to TRBJ2-3; 14 nucleotides match TRBD2. This CDR3 is 19 amino acids long. V gave up 3 bases and J gave up 2 bases; unmatched junction bases: 10. The germline gives CDR1 SGHTA, CDR2 FQGNSA. As DNA, the CDR3 is TGTGCCAGCAGCTTCCGGACTAGCGGGAGGCGGTTCCCCACAGATACGCAGTATTTT. It translates to CASSFRTSGRRFPTDTQYF.

The rearrangement joins TRBV5-1 to TRBJ1-1; tentatively, D is TRBD1 (5 bases). Trimming stripped 4 bases from V and 4 bases from J, with 11 bases between. This CDR3 has 13 amino acids. Germline V gives CDR1 SGHRS, CDR2 YFSETQ. For the CDR3, the DNA is TGCGCCAGCAGCGCGGGGGTTCCCACTGAAGCTTTCTTT. Its protein product is CASSAGVPTEAFF.

The J gene is TRBJ1-5, the V gene TRBV28; the D is unclear. Trimming took 3 bases from V and 3 from J, leaving 6 bases between them. The CDR3 is made up of 13 amino acids. The germline CDR1 and CDR2 sequences are MDHEN and SYDVKM. Here the CDR3 DNA reads TGTGCCAGCAGTTTTTCCCTCAATCAGCCCCAGCATTTT. Translation gives CASSFSLNQPQHF.

The V call is TRBV5-6, the J call TRBJ1-2; D is perhaps TRBD1 (5 bases). There are 12 residues in the CDR3. Germline lookup yields CDR1 SGHDT and CDR2 YYEEEE. Between the trimmed V and J ends, which lost 3 bases and 8 bases, there was a span of 11 bases. The CDR3 bases are TGTGCCAGCAGCTCCTGGGGGAGGGGCTACACCTTC. It specifies CASSSWGRGYTF. Using reference TRBV5-6 and TRBJ1-2 for the parts outside the CDR3, the full variable domain is DAGVTQSPTHLIKTRGQQVTLRCSPKSGHDTVSWYQQALGQGPQFIFQYYEEEERQRGNFPDRFSGHQFPNYSSELNVNALLLGDSALYLCASSSWGRGYTFGSGTRLTVV.

This rearrangement joins TRBV27 to TRBJ2-1; D perhaps matches TRBD2 (6 bases). The germline CDR1 and CDR2 sequences are MNHEY and SMNVEV (reference sequence). The CDR3 is 13 residues long. V lost 8 bases to trimming and J lost 9 bases, with 17 bases between them. CDR3 in amino acids: CASERVKGSEQFF. CDR3 coding DNA: TGTGCCAGCGAGCGGGTAAAGGGGTCTGAGCAGTTCTTC.

Of note for this clone: Germline is not matched at one junction end, which may reflect a read error. The CDR3 nucleotides are TGTGCCAGCAGTTTGCCAGGGGGGAACTCTGAAGCTTTCTTT. Its protein is CASSLPGGNSEAFF. The chain employs TRBV5-4 and TRBJ1-1; 7 nucleotides line up with TRBD1. Germline-derived CDR1 and CDR2 are SGHNT and YYREEE (reference sequence). The CDR3 covers 14 residues.

This chain joins TRBV6-4 and TRBJ1-1; 7 bases line up with TRBD1. The CDR3 covers 18 residues. Germline V gives CDR1 MRHNA, CDR2 SNTAGT. V lost 8 bases and J lost 3; bases outside the gene matches: 21. DNA for the CDR3: TGTGCCAGCTCGCCGTGGCCGGTCAGGGGGTTGAGCGACACTGAAGCTTTCTTT. Residues: CASSPWPVRGLSDTEAFF.

The V and J genes are TRBV2 and TRBJ1-4, with a possible D match to TRBD1 (5 bases). The CDR3 is 15 amino acids. Trimming pared 2 bases from V and 6 bases from J, leaving 13 bases between. Germline values: CDR1 SNHLY, CDR2 FYNNEI. The CDR3 coding sequence is TGTGCCAGCAGTGAATACCGGGGGAAAGATGAAAAACTGTTTTTT. Its protein is CASSEYRGKDEKLFF.

The genes are TRBV27 and TRBJ2-7; D is unresolved. V lost 0 bases and J lost 7, with 13 bases in between. Germline CDR1 MNHEY, CDR2 SMNVEV (reference sequence). There are 14 residues in the CDR3. The CDR3 is CASSLSRRTAEQYF. The DNA for the CDR3 is TGTGCCAGCAGTTTATCGCGGCGAACCGCGGAGCAGTACTTC.

This rearrangement joins TRBV6-5 to TRBJ2-1, with 7 bases that match TRBD2. The CDR3 is made up of 14 amino acids. J gave up 8 bases and V 6 bases, and 10 bases lay outside the gene matches. Per germline, CDR1 MNHEY and CDR2 SVGAGI. CDR3 in amino acids: CASRKPGRVDEQFF. The CDR3 nucleotides are TGTGCCAGCAGAAAACCGGGGAGGGTCGATGAGCAGTTCTTC.

The J gene is TRBJ2-7, the V gene TRBV19; D call uncertain. CDR1 LNHDA and CDR2 SQIVND come from the germline V gene (reference sequence). Trimming removed 1 base at V and 2 bases at J, with 9 bases between. This CDR3 is built from 14 residues. In DNA, the CDR3 is TGTGCCAGTAGTATAGCCTACCACGCCTACGAGCAGTACTTC. Its protein product is CASSIAYHAYEQYF.

The chain joins TRBV5-4 to TRBJ1-2; possible D gene TRBD1, 5 bases. V dropped 4 bases and J dropped 0 bases, with 16 bases sitting between them. Germline assignment: CDR1 SGHNT and CDR2 YYREEE (reference sequence). The CDR3 is 16 amino acids. The CDR3 DNA is TGTGCCAGCAGCCGATTCTTGGGGCCCTCTAACTATGGCTACACCTTC. Encoded protein: CASSRFLGPSNYGYTF.

This rearrangement joins TRBV28 to TRBJ1-2, with TRBD1 matching over 7 bases. The CDR3 is 12 residues long. The V gene end was trimmed by 6 bases and the J gene end by 7 bases; junction bases not matched to a gene: 5. Germline-derived CDR1 and CDR2 are MDHEN and SYDVKM. The CDR3 is CASSRNRGGYTF. The DNA for the CDR3 is TGTGCCAGCAGCCGAAACAGGGGTGGCTACACCTTC.

The chain links TRBV5-1 to TRBJ2-2; 9 positions agree with TRBD1. The CDR3 covers 14 residues. V shed 5 bases and J 3 bases; nucleotides not matched to a gene: 2. CDR1 is SGHRS, CDR2 YFSETQ, per germline. CDR3 region: CASRQGADTGELFF. The CDR3 region has the DNA TGCGCCAGCAGACAGGGGGCCGACACCGGGGAGCTGTTTTTT.

J is TRBJ2-3 and V is TRBV6-5; the D gene is possibly TRBD2 (5 bases). Germline V CDR1 and CDR2: MNHEY, SVGAGI. The CDR3 is 15 residues long. V shed 1 base and J shed 1 base, with 9 bases lying between them. The CDR3 loop is CASSYYAGGTDTQYF. The CDR3, as DNA: TGTGCCAGCAGTTACTACGCGGGCGGCACAGATACGCAGTATTTT.

This clone appeared a few times. The chain is built from TRBV6-5 and TRBJ1-2, with no clear D. The CDR3 spans 12 residues. Germline CDR1 is MNHEY and CDR2 is SVGAGI. Between the trimmed V and J ends, which lost 6 bases and 2 bases, there was a span of 7 bases. The CDR3 DNA sequence: TGTGCCAGCAGCCCACAAAACTATGGCTACACCTTC. Translating gives CASSPQNYGYTF.

The chain uses TRBV14 and TRBJ2-7, with 8 positions matching TRBD1. V dropped 1 base and J dropped 7; count of bases not matched to a gene: 12. Germline V CDR1 and CDR2: SGHDN, FVKESK. This CDR3 has 16 residues. The CDR3 nucleotides read TGTGCCAGCAGCCAAGCCCGGAGGACAGGGACCCGGGAGCAGTACTTC. Protein: CASSQARRTGTREQYF.

The V and J genes are TRBV11-2 and TRBJ2-7, with 9 bases matching TRBD1. Germline assignment: CDR1 SGHAT and CDR2 FQNNGV. This CDR3 is 18 amino acids long. Trimming took 1 base from V and 2 from J; bases not matched to a gene: 12. The chain's CDR3 is CASSLVVGGTGSAYEQYF. CDR3 coding DNA: TGTGCCAGCAGCTTAGTCGTGGGGGGGACAGGGTCGGCCTACGAGCAGTACTTC.